This T cell receptor beta chain was observed in a study of T cells in Graves' hyperthyroidism and ophthalmopathy. Study-level points and caveats: Among thyroid clonotypes expanded above 0.001, most also appeared in blood.

Amplified TCR beta CDR3 regions derived from RNA transcripts. Initially, a first-round RT-PCR of the TCR CDR3 employed the HTBI primer set. MiXCR, run by TCRdb on the multiplex PCR reads, gives a single entry per CDR3 protein. Found here are fewer than 500,000 distinct CDR3 sequences, roughly 15% of them singletons; the top ten hold roughly 21%. Diagnosing involved the use of clinical symptoms, serum thyroxine and TRAb, thyroid ultrasound and orbital computed tomography. This clonotype was seen ten or more times. Its antigen remains unknown. The clonotype comes from a woman in her thirties with Graves' ophthalmopathy. Sequenced input: blood.

CDR3 sequence reads: CASSLELRSPLHF. In nucleotides, the CDR3 is TGTGCCAGCAGTTTAGAGTTAAGGTCACCCCTCCACTTT. The V and J genes are TRBV27 and TRBJ1-6; D remains unclear. The CDR3 has 13 amino acids. Trimming shortened V by 2 bases and J by 10 bases, and 9 bases separated the two germline ends. The V gene's germline CDR1 is MNHEY and CDR2 SMNVEV (reference sequence).